Listed below are T cell receptor beta chains from one sample, sequenced in a study of graft-versus-host responses after intestinal transplantation. Sequencing was performed with immunoSEQ multiplex PCR; in TCRdb, only in-frame clones are kept and a portion is missing. Altogether about 8,000 clones are present, approximately 70% being singletons, with the ten largest covering approximately 9.6%. The material was ileum tissue, obtained around 460 days after transplant. The receptors originated from a human patient who received an intestinal transplant, so some T cells may come from the graft donor. Both conserved end residues are part of each CDR3. A D gene is named only where the DNA matches it firmly. Some rows have no size entry. The others give once, few or many, or a class for an expanded clone.

V gene	clone size	D gene	J gene	CDR3 DNA	CDR3 protein
TRBV27	medium-sized	TRBD2	TRBJ2-5	TGTGCCAGCAGTCTCCTAGCGGGCCAAGAGACCCAGTACTTC	CASSLLAGQETQYF
TRBV2	few	NA	TRBJ2-7	TGTGCCAGCAGTGAGTTGCAGGCTTCCTACGAGCAGTACTTC	CASSELQASYEQYF
TRBV6-4	NA	NA	TRBJ2-1	TGTGCCAGCAGCCTAGAGGGGGGGTCCTACAATGAGCAGTTCTTC	CASSLEGGSYNEQFF
TRBV7-9	NA	NA	TRBJ2-3	TGTGCCAGCAGCTTTTGGCACAGGGCGGCAGATGCGCAGTATTTT	CASSFWHRAADAQYF
TRBV5-1	few	TRBD2	TRBJ2-5	TGCGCCAGCAGCCCGGACATTAGCGGGGGGCTTCAAGAGACCCAGTACTTC	CASSPDISGGLQETQYF
TRBV12-5	once	NA	TRBJ2-1	TGTGCTAGTGGTCTCAGGACGGTGCAGTTCTTC	CASGLRTVQFF
TRBV5-1	NA	TRBD1	TRBJ1-2	TGCGCCAGCAGCACAACCGCCGGGACAGGGAGGCTATTTTATGGCTACACCTTC	CASSTTAGTGRLFYGYTF
TRBV6-5	few	TRBD2	TRBJ2-1	TGTGCCAGCAGTCGACTAGCGGGGGACCATGAGCAGTTCTTC	CASSRLAGDHEQFF
TRBV7-3	NA	NA	TRBJ1-5	TGTGCCAGCAGCTTGGGCAGCGTTTTCAGAGACAGCAATCAGCCCCAGCATTTT	CASSLGSVFRDSNQPQHF
TRBV28	NA	NA	TRBJ1-1	TGTGCCAGCAGTTTAGTATGGGTTAGGACTGAAGCTTTCTTT	CASSLVWVRTEAFF
TRBV18	NA	NA	TRBJ2-2	TGTGCCAGCTCACGTTTGGTAGCGCCAGACACCGGGGAGCTGTTTTTT	CASSRLVAPDTGELFF
TRBV4-1	NA	TRBD1	TRBJ2-2	TGCGCCAGCAGCCAACCGGGACAGCACACCGGGGAGCTGTTTTTT	CASSQPGQHTGELFF
TRBV15	NA	TRBD1	TRBJ2-3	TGTGCCACCAGCAGAGAAGGGGGCGAGGCAGATACGCAGTATTTT	CATSREGGEADTQYF